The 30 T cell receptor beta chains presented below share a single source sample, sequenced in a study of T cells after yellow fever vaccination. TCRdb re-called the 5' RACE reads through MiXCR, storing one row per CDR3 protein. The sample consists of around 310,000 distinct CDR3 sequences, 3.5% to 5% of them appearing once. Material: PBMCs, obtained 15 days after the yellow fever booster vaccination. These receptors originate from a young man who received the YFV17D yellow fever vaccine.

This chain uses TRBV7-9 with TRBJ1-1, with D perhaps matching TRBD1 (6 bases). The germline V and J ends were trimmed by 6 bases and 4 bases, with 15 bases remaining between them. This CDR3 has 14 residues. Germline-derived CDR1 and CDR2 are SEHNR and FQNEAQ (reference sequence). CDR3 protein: CASSFSSGVTEAFF. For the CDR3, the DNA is TGTGCCAGCAGTTTTTCCTCAGGGGTCACTGAAGCTTTCTTT.

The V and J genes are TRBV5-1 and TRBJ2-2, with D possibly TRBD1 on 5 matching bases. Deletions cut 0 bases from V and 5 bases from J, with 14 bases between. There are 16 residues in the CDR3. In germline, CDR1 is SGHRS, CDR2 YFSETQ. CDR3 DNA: TGCGCCAGCAGCTTGGAACCAGGGTTTGGAACCGGGGAGCTGTTTTTT. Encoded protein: CASSLEPGFGTGELFF. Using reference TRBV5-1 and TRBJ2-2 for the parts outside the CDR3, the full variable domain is KAGVTQTPRYLIKTRGQQVTLSCSPISGHRSVSWYQQTPGQGLQFLFEYFSETQRNKGNFPGRFSGRQFSNSRSEMNVSTLELGDSALYLCASSLEPGFGTGELFFGEGSRLTVL.

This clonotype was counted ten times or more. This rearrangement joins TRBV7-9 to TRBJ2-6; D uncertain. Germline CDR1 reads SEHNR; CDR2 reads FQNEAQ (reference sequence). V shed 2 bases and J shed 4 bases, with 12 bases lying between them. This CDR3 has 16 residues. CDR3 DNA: TGTGCCAGCAGCTTATCAAGAACATCAGGGGCCAACGTCCTGACTTTC. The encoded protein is CASSLSRTSGANVLTF.

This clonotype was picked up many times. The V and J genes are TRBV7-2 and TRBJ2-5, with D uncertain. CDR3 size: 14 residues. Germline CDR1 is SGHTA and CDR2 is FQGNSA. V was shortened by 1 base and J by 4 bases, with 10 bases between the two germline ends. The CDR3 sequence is CASSLGYISETQYF. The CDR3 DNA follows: TGTGCCAGCAGCTTAGGCTACATCTCAGAGACCCAGTACTTC.

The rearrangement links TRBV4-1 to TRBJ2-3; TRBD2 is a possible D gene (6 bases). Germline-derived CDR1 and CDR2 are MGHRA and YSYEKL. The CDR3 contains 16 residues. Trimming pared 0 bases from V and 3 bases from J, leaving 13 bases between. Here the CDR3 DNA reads TGCGCCAGCAGCCAAGATAGCGGTAGAACGACAGATACGCAGTATTTT. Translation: CASSQDSGRTTDTQYF.

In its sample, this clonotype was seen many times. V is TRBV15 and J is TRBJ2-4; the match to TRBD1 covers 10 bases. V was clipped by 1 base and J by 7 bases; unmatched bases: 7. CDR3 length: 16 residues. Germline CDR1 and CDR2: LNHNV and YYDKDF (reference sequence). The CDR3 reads CATSRGATGGSNIQYF. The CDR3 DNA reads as TGTGCCACCAGCAGAGGAGCGACAGGGGGCTCGAACATTCAGTACTTC.

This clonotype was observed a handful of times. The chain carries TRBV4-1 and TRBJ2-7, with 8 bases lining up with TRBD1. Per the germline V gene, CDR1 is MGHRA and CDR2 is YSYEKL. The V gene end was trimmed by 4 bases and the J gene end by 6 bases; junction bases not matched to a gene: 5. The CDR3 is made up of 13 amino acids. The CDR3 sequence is CASSLRTGREQYV. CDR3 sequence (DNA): TGCGCCAGCAGCCTAAGGACAGGGCGCGAGCAGTACGTC.

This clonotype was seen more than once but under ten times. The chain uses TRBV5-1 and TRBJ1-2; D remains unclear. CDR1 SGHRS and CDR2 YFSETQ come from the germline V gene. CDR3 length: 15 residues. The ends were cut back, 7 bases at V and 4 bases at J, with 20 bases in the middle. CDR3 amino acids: CASGDSLGSPYGYTF. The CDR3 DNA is TGCGCCAGCGGCGATTCCTTAGGTTCGCCCTATGGCTACACCTTC.

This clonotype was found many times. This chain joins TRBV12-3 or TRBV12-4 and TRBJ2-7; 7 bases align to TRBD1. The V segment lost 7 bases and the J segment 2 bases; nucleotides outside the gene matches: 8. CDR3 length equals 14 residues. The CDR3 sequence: CASTPRTGTYEQYV. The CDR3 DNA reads TGTGCCAGCACCCCTAGGACAGGCACCTACGAGCAGTACGTC.

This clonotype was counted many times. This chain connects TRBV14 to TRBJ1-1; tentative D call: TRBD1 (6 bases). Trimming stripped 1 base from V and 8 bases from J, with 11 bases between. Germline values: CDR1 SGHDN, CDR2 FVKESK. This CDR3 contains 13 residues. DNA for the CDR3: TGTGCCAGCAGCCAAGGGCAGGGGTTAGAAGCTTTCTTT. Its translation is CASSQGQGLEAFF. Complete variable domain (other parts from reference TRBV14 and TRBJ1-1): EAGVTQFPSHSVIEKGQTVTLRCDPISGHDNLYWYRRVMGKEIKFLLHFVKESKQDESGMPNNRFLAERTGGTYSTLKVQPAELEDSGVYFCASSQGQGLEAFFGQGTRLTVV.

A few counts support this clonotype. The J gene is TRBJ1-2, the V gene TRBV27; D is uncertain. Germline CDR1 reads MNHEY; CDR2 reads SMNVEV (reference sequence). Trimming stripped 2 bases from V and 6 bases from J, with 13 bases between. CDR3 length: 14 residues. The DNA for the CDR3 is TGTGCCAGCAGTTTACAGCCCTATCAGCATGGCTACACCTTC. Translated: CASSLQPYQHGYTF.

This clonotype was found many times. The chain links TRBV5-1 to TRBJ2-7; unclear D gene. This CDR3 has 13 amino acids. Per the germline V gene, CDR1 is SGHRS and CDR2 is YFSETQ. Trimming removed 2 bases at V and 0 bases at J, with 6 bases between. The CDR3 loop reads CASSFDTSYEQYV. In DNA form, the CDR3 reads TGCGCCAGCAGCTTCGACACCTCCTACGAGCAGTACGTC.

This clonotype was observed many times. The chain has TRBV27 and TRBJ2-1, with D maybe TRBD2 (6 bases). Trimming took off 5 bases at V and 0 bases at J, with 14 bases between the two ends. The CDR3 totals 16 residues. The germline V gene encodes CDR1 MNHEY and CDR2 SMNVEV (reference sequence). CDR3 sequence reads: CASSGARRGSYNEQFF. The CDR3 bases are TGTGCCAGCAGTGGGGCCCGGCGGGGCTCCTACAATGAGCAGTTCTTC.

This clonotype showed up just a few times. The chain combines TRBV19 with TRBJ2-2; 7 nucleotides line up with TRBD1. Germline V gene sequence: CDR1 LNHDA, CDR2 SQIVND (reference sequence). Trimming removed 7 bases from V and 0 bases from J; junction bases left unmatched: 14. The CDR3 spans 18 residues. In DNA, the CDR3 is TGTGCCAGTAACTACCGAATATCGACAGGGACGAACACCGGGGAGCTGTTTTTT. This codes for CASNYRISTGTNTGELFF. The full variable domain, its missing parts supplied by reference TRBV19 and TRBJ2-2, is DGGITQSPKYLFRKEGQNVTLSCEQNLNHDAMYWYRQDPGQGLRLIYYSQIVNDFQKGDIAEGYSVSREKKESFPLTVTSAQKNPTAFYLCASNYRISTGTNTGELFFGEGSRLTVL.

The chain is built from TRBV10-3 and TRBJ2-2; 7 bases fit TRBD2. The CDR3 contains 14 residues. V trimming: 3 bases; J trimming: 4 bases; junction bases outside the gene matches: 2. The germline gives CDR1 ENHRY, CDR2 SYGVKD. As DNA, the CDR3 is TGTGCCATCAGTGATTTAGCGGGCACCGGGGAGCTGTTTTTT. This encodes CAISDLAGTGELFF.

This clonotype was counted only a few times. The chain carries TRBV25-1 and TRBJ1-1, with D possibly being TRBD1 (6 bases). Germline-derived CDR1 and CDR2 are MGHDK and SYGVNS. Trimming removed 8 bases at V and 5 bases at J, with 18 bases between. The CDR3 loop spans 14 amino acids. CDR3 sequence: CASAQQGPSTEAFF. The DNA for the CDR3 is TGTGCCAGCGCCCAGCAGGGGCCCTCAACTGAAGCTTTCTTT.

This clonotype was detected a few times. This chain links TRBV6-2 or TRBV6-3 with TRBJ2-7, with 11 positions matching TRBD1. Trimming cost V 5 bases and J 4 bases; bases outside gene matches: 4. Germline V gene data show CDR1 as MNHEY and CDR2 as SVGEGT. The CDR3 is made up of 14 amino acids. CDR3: CASSGGTGGYEQYV. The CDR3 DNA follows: TGTGCCAGCAGTGGCGGGACAGGGGGTTACGAGCAGTACGTC.

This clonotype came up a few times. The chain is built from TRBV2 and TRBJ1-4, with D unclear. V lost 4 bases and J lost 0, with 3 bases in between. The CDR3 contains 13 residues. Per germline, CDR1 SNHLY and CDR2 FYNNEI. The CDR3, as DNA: TGTGCCAGCAGTGGCACAACTAATGAAAAACTGTTTTTT. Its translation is CASSGTTNEKLFF.

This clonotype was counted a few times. CDR3 residues: CSVVFTGGPYGYTF. Written as DNA, the CDR3 is TGCAGCGTTGTTTTTACAGGGGGCCCCTATGGCTACACCTTC. V gene TRBV29-1 combines with J gene TRBJ1-2; the match to TRBD1 covers 9 bases. CDR3 length equals 14 residues. The junction had 7 bases not matched to a gene; V was cut back by 4 bases and J by 4 bases. From germline, CDR1 is SQVTM and CDR2 ANQGSEA.

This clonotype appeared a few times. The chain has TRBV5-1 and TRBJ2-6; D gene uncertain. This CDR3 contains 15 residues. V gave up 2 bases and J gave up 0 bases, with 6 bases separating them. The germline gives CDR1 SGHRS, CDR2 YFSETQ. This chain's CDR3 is CASSLTASGANVLTF. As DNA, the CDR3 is TGCGCCAGCAGCTTAACAGCCTCTGGGGCCAACGTCCTGACTTTC.

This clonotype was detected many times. The CDR3 DNA is TGCGCCAGCAGCGCGGGTGGATGGACCGGGGAGCTGTTTTTT. This codes for CASSAGGWTGELFF. The chain carries TRBV5-1 and TRBJ2-2; the D gene is possibly TRBD2 (5 bases). V lost 4 bases, J lost 5 bases, and 12 bases lay in between. Germline V gene sequence: CDR1 SGHRS, CDR2 YFSETQ. The CDR3 spans 14 residues.

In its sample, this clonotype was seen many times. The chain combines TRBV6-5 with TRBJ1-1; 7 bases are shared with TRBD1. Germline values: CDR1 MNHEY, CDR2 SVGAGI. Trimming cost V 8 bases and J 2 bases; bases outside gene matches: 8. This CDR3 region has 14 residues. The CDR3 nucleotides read TGTGCCAGCGGTGGGACAGCCTTAAACACTGAAGCTTTCTTT. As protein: CASGGTALNTEAFF.

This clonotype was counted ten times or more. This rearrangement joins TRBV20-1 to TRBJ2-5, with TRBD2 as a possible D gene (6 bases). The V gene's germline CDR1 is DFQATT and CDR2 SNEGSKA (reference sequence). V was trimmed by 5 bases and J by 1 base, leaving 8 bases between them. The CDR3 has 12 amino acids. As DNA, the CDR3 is TGCAGTGCTCTCGGGGGCCAAGAGACCCAGTACTTC. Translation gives CSALGGQETQYF.

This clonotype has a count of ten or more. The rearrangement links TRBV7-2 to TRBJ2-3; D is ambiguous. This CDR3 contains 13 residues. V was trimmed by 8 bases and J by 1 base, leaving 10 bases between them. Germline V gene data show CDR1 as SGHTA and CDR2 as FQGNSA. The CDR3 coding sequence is TGTGCCAGCCTGGTAGCCGGCACAGATACGCAGTATTTT. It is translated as CASLVAGTDTQYF.

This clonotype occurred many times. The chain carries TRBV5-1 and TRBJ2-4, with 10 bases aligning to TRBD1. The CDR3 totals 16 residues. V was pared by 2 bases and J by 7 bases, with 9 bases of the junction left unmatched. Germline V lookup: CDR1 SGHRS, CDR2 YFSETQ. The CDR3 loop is CASSFSGDRGSNIQYF. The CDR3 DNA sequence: TGCGCCAGCAGCTTCTCCGGGGACAGGGGATCGAACATTCAGTACTTC.

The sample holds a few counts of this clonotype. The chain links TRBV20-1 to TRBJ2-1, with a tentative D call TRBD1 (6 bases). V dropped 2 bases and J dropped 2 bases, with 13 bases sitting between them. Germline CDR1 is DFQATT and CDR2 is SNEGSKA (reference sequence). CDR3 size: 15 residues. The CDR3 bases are TGCAGTGCTAGAATTACCGGGACAACCTACAATGAGCAGTTCTTC. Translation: CSARITGTTYNEQFF.

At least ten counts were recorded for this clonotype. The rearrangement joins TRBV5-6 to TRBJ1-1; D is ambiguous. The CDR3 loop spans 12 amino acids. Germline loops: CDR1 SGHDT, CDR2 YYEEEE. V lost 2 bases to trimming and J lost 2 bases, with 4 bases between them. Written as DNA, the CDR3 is TGTGCCAGCAGCTTCTACAACACTGAAGCTTTCTTT. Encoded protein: CASSFYNTEAFF.

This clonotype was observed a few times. The CDR3 region is CASSGGDTQYF. In DNA, the CDR3 is TGTGCCAGCTCCGGTGGAGATACGCAGTATTTT. This chain uses TRBV18 with TRBJ2-3, with D unresolved. The V gene lost 6 bases and the J gene lost 5 bases, with 6 bases spanning the gap. The CDR3 extends over 11 amino acids. The germline V gene has CDR1 KGHSH and CDR2 LQKENI.

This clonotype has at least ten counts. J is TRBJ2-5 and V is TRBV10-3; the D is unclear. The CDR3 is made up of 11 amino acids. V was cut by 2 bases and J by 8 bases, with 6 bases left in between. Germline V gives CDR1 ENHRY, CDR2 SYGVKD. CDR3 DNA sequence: TGTGCCATCAGTGAGAGTAAAACCCAGTACTTC. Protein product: CAISESKTQYF.

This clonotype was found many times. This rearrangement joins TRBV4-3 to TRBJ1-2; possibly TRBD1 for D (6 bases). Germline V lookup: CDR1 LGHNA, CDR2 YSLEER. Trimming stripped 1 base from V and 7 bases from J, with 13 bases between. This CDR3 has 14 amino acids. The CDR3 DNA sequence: TGCGCCAGCAGCCAAGGACGGGGGGCCAGTGGCTACACCTTC. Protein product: CASSQGRGASGYTF.